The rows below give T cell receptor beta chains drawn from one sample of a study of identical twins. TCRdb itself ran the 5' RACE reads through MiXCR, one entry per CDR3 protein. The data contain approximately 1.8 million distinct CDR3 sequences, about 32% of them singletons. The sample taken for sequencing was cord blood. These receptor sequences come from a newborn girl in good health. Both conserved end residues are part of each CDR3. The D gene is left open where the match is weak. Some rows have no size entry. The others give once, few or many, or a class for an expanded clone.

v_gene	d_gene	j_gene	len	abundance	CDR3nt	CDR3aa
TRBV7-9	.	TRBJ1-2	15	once	TGTGCCAGCAGCTTAGGGGGTAGACAGAAGTATGGCCACACCTTC	CASSLGGRQKYGHTF
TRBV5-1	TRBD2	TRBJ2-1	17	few	TGCGCCAGCAGCCCGCTCTGGACTAGCGGGGTGAACAATGAGCAGTTCTTC	CASSPLWTSGVNNEQFF
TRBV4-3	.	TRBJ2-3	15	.	TGCGCCAGCAGGCAAAACTGGGGACCAGGGGATACGCAGTATTTT	CASRQNWGPGDTQYF
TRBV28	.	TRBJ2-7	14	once	TGTGCCAGCAGTCGTCCCGGGACAAGTTCCGAGCAGTACTTC	CASSRPGTSSEQYF
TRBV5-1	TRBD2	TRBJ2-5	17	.	TGCGCCAGCAGCTTGGTCCCTAGCGGGGGCCAGAACAATGAGCAGTACTTC	CASSLVPSGGQNNEQYF
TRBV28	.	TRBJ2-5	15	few	TGTGCCAGCAGTATCGCCAGGGAAATCCAAGAGACCCAGTACTTC	CASSIAREIQETQYF
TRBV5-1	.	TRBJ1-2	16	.	TGCGCCAGCAGCCCGTTCCCCGTGGGTTCTAACTATGGCTACACCTTC	CASSPFPVGSNYGYTF
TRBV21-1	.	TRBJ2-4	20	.	TGTGCCAGCAGCCCAAACCTGCCTAGCGGGAGGGCCGTTGCCAAAAACATTCAGTACTTC	CASSPNLPSGRAVAKNIQYF
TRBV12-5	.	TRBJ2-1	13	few	TGTGCTAGTGGTTTGGTACAGTCCAATGAGCAGTTCTTC	CASGLVQSNEQFF
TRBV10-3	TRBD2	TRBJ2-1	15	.	TGTGCCACCGCTGGGACTAGCGGGACCTACAATGAGCAGTTCTTC	CATAGTSGTYNEQFF
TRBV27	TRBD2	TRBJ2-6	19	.	TGTGCCAGCAGTTTATCGTCGGGGGTAGGACTAGTCGGGGCCAACGTCCTGACTTTC	CASSLSSGVGLVGANVLTF
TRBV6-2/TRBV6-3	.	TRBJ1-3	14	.	TGTGCCAGCAGTTACGACAGCTCTGGAAACACCATATATTTT	CASSYDSSGNTIYF
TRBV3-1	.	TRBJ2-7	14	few	TGTGCCAGCAGCCCCCTCGGGGCCAGGTACGAGCAGTACTTC	CASSPLGARYEQYF
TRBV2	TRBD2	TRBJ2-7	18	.	TGTGCCAGCCCCTCCGGGACTAGCCGGGCGTTGGCCTACAATGAGCAGTACTTC	CASPSGTSRALAYNEQYF
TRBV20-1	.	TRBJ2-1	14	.	TGCAGTGCCAAAACCGGGACAACCTACAATGAGCAGTTCTTC	CSAKTGTTYNEQFF
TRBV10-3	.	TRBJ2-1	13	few	TGTGCCATCCGCAGCGGCGAATACAATGAGCAGTTCTTC	CAIRSGEYNEQFF
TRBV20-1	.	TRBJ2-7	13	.	TGCAGTGCTCTAGGTAGCAGCTCCTACGAGCAGTACTTC	CSALGSSSYEQYF
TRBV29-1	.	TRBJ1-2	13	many	TGCAGCGTTGGGCGGTCCCTTAACTATGGCTACACCTTC	CSVGRSLNYGYTF
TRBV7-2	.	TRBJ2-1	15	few	TGTGCCAGCAGCTTACCGCCCAACAGGGCCAATGAGCAGTTCTTC	CASSLPPNRANEQFF
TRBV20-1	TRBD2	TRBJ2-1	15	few	TGCAGTGCTAGGCCGGTGGGACTAGCCAACAATGAGCAGTTCTTC	CSARPVGLANNEQFF
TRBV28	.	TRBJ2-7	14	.	TGTGCCAGCAGTTTATTTGGCAGGGCGAATGAGCAGTACTTC	CASSLFGRANEQYF
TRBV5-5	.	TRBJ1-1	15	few	TGTGCCAGCAGTTCTGGCAGGGGTTGGCGCACTGAAGCTTTCTTT	CASSSGRGWRTEAFF
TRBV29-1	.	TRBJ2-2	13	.	TGCAGCGTTGACACAGCGAACACCGGGGAGCTGTTTTTT	CSVDTANTGELFF
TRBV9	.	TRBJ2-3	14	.	TGTGCCAGCAGCGCACTACTTCTAGAGGATACGCAGTATTTT	CASSALLLEDTQYF
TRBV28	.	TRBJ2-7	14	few	TGTGCCAGCAGTTTACACGACCAACTAGGCGAGCAGTACTTC	CASSLHDQLGEQYF
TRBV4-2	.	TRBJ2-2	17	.	TGTGCCAGCAGCCAAGGGACTGCGGGGTGGAGCACCGGGGAGCTGTTTTTT	CASSQGTAGWSTGELFF
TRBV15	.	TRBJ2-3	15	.	TGTGCCACCAGCAGGTGGACAGCCCAGACAGATACGCAGTATTTT	CATSRWTAQTDTQYF
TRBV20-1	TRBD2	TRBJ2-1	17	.	TGCGGTGCTAGAGAGGCTAGCGGGAGGACCTACCAAGAGACCCAGTTCTTC	CGAREASGRTYQETQFF
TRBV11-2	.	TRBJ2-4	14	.	TGTGCCAGCAGCCCGGACCCGGTTGAAAACATTCAGTACTTC	CASSPDPVENIQYF
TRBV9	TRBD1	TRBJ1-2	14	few	TGTGCCAGCAGCGTAGGGACAGGGACCTATGGCTACACCTTC	CASSVGTGTYGYTF
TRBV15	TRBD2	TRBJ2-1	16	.	TGTGCCACCAGCAGAGCCACGGGAGGCCTTGACAATGAGCAGTTCTTC	CATSRATGGLDNEQFF
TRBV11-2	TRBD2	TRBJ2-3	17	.	TGTGCCAGCAGCTCGATCCGTAGCGGGGGGGCCCCAGATACGCAGTATTTT	CASSSIRSGGAPDTQYF
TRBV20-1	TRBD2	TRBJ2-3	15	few	TGCAGTGCATCAACCTCTAGCGGGAGAGCTAATACGCAGTATTTT	CSASTSSGRANTQYF
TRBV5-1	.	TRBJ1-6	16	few	TGCGCCAGCAGCTTGATCAGGGGCGGGTATAATTCACCCCTCCACTTT	CASSLIRGGYNSPLHF
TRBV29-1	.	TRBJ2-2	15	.	TGCAGCGTTGCGCGGCAGGGAGGAGGGACCGGGGAGCTGTTTTTT	CSVARQGGGTGELFF
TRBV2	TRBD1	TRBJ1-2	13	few	TGTGCCAGCCGGACAGGGGGGTACTATGGCTACACCTTC	CASRTGGYYGYTF
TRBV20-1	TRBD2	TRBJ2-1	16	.	TGCAGTGCCCCCCGGTGGGCTAGCGGGAGTTCCAATGAGCAGTTCTTC	CSAPRWASGSSNEQFF
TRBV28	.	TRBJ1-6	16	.	TGTGCCAGCAGTGCCCACTGGAGCTCCTATAATTCACCCCTCCACTTT	CASSAHWSSYNSPLHF